These 29 T cell receptor beta chains share one sample of origin, sequenced in a study of blood T cell repertoires in COVID-19. Clones were sequenced by immunoSEQ multiplex PCR, and TCRdb holds only the in-frame ones, with some missing. This table holds about 74,000 clones, roughly 84% found once. The sequenced sample consisted of peripheral blood. Every receptor here comes from a woman older than 75 with active or convalescent COVID-19.

The chain joins TRBV18 to TRBJ1-1; no clear D gene. V was clipped by 0 bases and J by 6 bases, with 11 bases between them. CDR1 and CDR2 from the germline V gene are KGHSH and LQKENI. The CDR3 runs 14 residues. The CDR3: CASSPPIGSSEAFF. DNA of the CDR3: TGTGCCAGCTCACCACCGATCGGGTCCTCTGAAGCTTTCTTT.

The J gene is TRBJ1-2, the V gene TRBV24-1; tentative D call: TRBD1 (5 bases). The CDR3 sequence is 14 residues long. Trimming removed 5 bases from V and 2 bases from J, with 11 bases in between. Germline-derived CDR1 and CDR2 are KGHDR and SFDVKD. The CDR3 DNA reads as TGTGCCACCAGTGTAGCGGGACTCAACTATGGCTACACCTTC. Its translation is CATSVAGLNYGYTF.

CDR3 in amino acids: CASKGVQGTGSHQPQHF. Here the CDR3 DNA reads TGTGCCTCCAAAGGCGTTCAGGGAACTGGCTCTCATCAGCCCCAGCATTTT. The V gene is TRBV10-3, the J gene TRBJ1-5; D is perhaps TRBD1 (5 bases). This CDR3 region has 17 residues. CDR1 and CDR2 from the germline V gene are ENHRY and SYGVKD. The V end lost 11 bases, the J end lost 5 bases, and 28 bases lay between the germline ends.

This clone was found a few times. This chain links TRBV12-5 with TRBJ2-1; 7 bases align to TRBD2. This CDR3 region has 16 residues. V lost 3 bases to trimming and J lost 4 bases; unmatched junction nucleotides: 9. From germline, CDR1 is LGHNT and CDR2 FRNRAP. The CDR3 region has the DNA TGTGCTAGTGGTTTCAACCCCAGTAGCGGGTACAATGAGCAGTTCTTC. It yields the protein CASGFNPSSGYNEQFF.

The J gene is TRBJ1-5, the V gene TRBV7-2, with 8 positions matching TRBD1. V lost 5 bases and J lost 6; bases outside the gene matches: 6. This CDR3 region has 14 residues. Germline V gene sequence: CDR1 SGHTA, CDR2 FQGNSA. The CDR3 coding sequence is TGTGCCAGCAGCCTGGGACAGGCTGCTCAGCCCCAGCATTTT. This gives the protein CASSLGQAAQPQHF.

This rearrangement joins TRBV18 to TRBJ2-5; the match to TRBD2 covers 10 bases. CDR3 length: 15 residues. CDR1 is KGHSH, CDR2 LQKENI, per germline. Trimming at V came to 4 bases and at J to 5 bases, leaving 7 bases not matched to a gene. The chain's CDR3 is CASSRTLAGDETQYF. CDR3 nucleotide sequence: TGTGCCAGCTCACGAACCCTAGCGGGGGATGAGACCCAGTACTTC.

This chain links TRBV2 with TRBJ2-7; possible D gene TRBD1, 5 bases. The CDR3 is made up of 14 amino acids. From germline, CDR1 is SNHLY and CDR2 FYNNEI. Trimming took 4 bases from V and 9 from J, leaving 19 bases between them. The CDR3 reads CASSGETKGAGQYF. The CDR3 DNA reads as TGTGCCAGCAGTGGAGAGACCAAAGGGGCCGGGCAGTACTTC.

The chain is built from TRBV7-9 and TRBJ1-1; 8 nucleotides agree with TRBD1. CDR1 SEHNR and CDR2 FQNEAQ come from the germline V gene (reference sequence). This CDR3 comprises 16 residues. After removal of 5 bases from V and 3 bases from J, the junction contained 11 bases not matched to a gene. CDR3 amino acids: CASSLTPGTGDTEAFF. The CDR3 DNA follows: TGTGCCAGCAGCCTCACCCCCGGGACAGGAGACACTGAAGCTTTCTTT.

J is TRBJ2-2 and V is TRBV4-3; 12 nucleotides agree with TRBD2. Germline V gives CDR1 LGHNA, CDR2 YSLEER. With 0 bases clipped from V and 7 bases from J, the junction kept 9 bases outside the gene matches. CDR3 size: 18 residues. The CDR3 here is CASSQESPSGGGGGELFF. In nucleotides, the CDR3 is TGCGCCAGCAGCCAAGAGTCGCCTAGCGGGGGGGGAGGCGGGGAGCTGTTTTTT.

The genes are TRBV7-9 and TRBJ1-4; 8 bases are shared with TRBD1. Germline V gene data show CDR1 as SEHNR and CDR2 as FQNEAQ (reference sequence). The CDR3 extends over 13 amino acids. V shed 5 bases and J 10 bases; nucleotides not matched to a gene: 6. Here the CDR3 reads CASSQGQGGKLFF. In DNA, the CDR3 is TGTGCCAGCAGCCAAGGACAGGGTGGAAAACTGTTTTTT.

The chain has TRBV11-3 and TRBJ2-2, with unresolved D. The CDR3 is made up of 15 amino acids. Germline CDR1 and CDR2: SGHNT and YENEEA. Trimming pared 4 bases from V and 0 bases from J, leaving 9 bases between. This chain's CDR3 is CASSSVRSNTGELFF. The CDR3 nucleotides are TGTGCCAGCAGCTCCGTGCGATCGAACACCGGGGAGCTGTTTTTT.

The chain employs TRBV2 and TRBJ2-3; 13 nucleotides align to TRBD2. This CDR3 spans 16 amino acids. V lost 6 bases to trimming and J lost 2 bases; unmatched junction nucleotides: 5. Germline loops: CDR1 SNHLY, CDR2 FYNNEI. The CDR3 region has the DNA TGTGCCAGCAGGACCGGGACTAGCGGGGCCACAGATACGCAGTATTTT. Protein: CASRTGTSGATDTQYF.

This chain connects TRBV27 to TRBJ1-4; D possibly corresponds to TRBD1 (5 bases). The CDR3 has 14 residues. Germline V gene lookup returns CDR1 MNHEY and CDR2 SMNVEV (reference sequence). Between the trimmed V and J ends, which lost 0 bases and 8 bases, there was a span of 10 bases. CDR3 coding DNA: TGTGCCAGCAGTTTATCGCAGGGCAGGGAAAAACTGTTTTTT. Amino acid sequence: CASSLSQGREKLFF.

CDR3 amino acids: CASSLGVLNTGELFF. Here the CDR3 DNA reads TGCGCCAGCAGCTTAGGAGTTTTGAACACCGGGGAGCTGTTTTTT. This sequence joins TRBV5-1 and TRBJ2-2, with D unclear. CDR3 length: 15 residues. V lost 2 bases, J lost 1 base, and 9 bases lay in between. Germline values: CDR1 SGHRS, CDR2 YFSETQ.

This chain uses TRBV9 with TRBJ2-7, with TRBD1 as a possible D gene (5 bases). Germline V lookup: CDR1 SGDLS, CDR2 YYNGEE. V lost 4 bases and J 3 bases, leaving 17 bases between the germline ends. This CDR3 is 15 amino acids long. CDR3 loop: CASSPGQGKDYEQYF. Here the CDR3 DNA reads TGTGCCAGCAGCCCCGGACAAGGGAAAGACTACGAGCAGTACTTC.

The chain has TRBV5-5 and TRBJ1-3; perhaps TRBD1 as D (5 bases). Germline lookup yields CDR1 SGHKS and CDR2 YYEKEE (reference sequence). The CDR3 sequence is 15 residues long. Trimming removed 0 bases at V and 1 base at J, with 8 bases between. This chain's CDR3 is CASSLGRVSGNTIYF. The CDR3 bases are TGTGCCAGCAGCTTGGGCAGGGTGTCTGGAAACACCATATATTTT.

The chain couples TRBV3-1 (or the pseudogene TRBV3-2) to TRBJ2-1; possibly TRBD2 for D (6 bases). The CDR3 has 14 amino acids. CDR1 is LGHDT and CDR2 is YNNKEL in the germline V gene (reference sequence). V was shortened by 5 bases and J by 10 bases, with 18 bases between the two germline ends. CDR3 sequence reads: CASSAPLMGGEQFF. In DNA, the CDR3 is TGTGCCAGCAGCGCCCCCCTCATGGGAGGCGAGCAGTTCTTC.

The rearrangement joins TRBV5-8 to TRBJ2-1; 8 bases line up with TRBD1. CDR3 length equals 14 residues. Germline assignment: CDR1 SGHTS and CDR2 YDEGEE. Trimming at V came to 7 bases and at J to 1 base, leaving 4 bases not matched to a gene. The DNA of the CDR3 is TGTGCCAGCCTCAGGGGGCCTTCCTACAATGAGCAGTTCTTC. It yields the protein CASLRGPSYNEQFF. The full variable domain, completed using reference TRBV5-8 and TRBJ2-1, is EAGVTQSPTHLIKTRGQQATLRCSPISGHTSVYWYQQALGLGLQFLLWYDEGEERNRGNFPPRFSGRQFPNYSSELNVNALELEDSALYLCASLRGPSYNEQFFGPGTRLTVL.

This clone came up a few times. The rearrangement uses TRBV9 and TRBJ1-3, with D perhaps TRBD1 (6 bases). CDR3 length: 16 residues. The V gene's germline CDR1 is SGDLS and CDR2 YYNGEE. Trimming removed 4 bases from V and 0 bases from J, with 14 bases in between. The CDR3 spells CASSSGTWDSGNTIYF. In nucleotides, the CDR3 is TGTGCCAGCAGCTCCGGGACATGGGACTCTGGAAACACCATATATTTT.

The chain joins TRBV11-3 to TRBJ1-1; weak D call: TRBD1 (5 bases). CDR3 size: 13 residues. Germline V gene lookup returns CDR1 SGHNT and CDR2 YENEEA. V lost 5 bases and J 5 bases, leaving 12 bases between the germline ends. This CDR3 reads CASSLSGGTEAFF. DNA of the CDR3: TGTGCCAGCAGCCTGTCGGGGGGAACTGAAGCTTTCTTT.

V gene TRBV7-8 combines with J gene TRBJ1-1; maybe TRBD1 (6 bases). V was shortened by 6 bases and J by 7 bases, with 18 bases between the two germline ends. CDR1 SGHVS and CDR2 FQNEAQ come from the germline V gene. CDR3 length equals 14 residues. In DNA, the CDR3 is TGTGCCAGCAGTCCAAGCGACAGGACTTTTGAAGCTTTCTTT. This gives the protein CASSPSDRTFEAFF.

Only one count was recorded for this clone. The gene calls are TRBV19 and TRBJ2-5; D unresolved. Germline assignment: CDR1 LNHDA and CDR2 SQIVND (reference sequence). This CDR3 is built from 12 residues. The V end was cut by 4 bases, the J end by 9 bases, with 12 bases between. DNA for the CDR3: TGTGCCAGTAGTAGGCAGAATCGGGCCCAGTACTTC. Residues: CASSRQNRAQYF.

As regards this clone: In the same sample, other DNA sequences code for this CDR3. The chain employs TRBV5-1 and TRBJ1-1, with 7 nucleotides matching TRBD1. CDR3 length: 14 amino acids. CDR1 is SGHRS and CDR2 is YFSETQ in the germline V gene. V lost 4 bases and J lost 5; bases outside the gene matches: 8. Written as DNA, the CDR3 is TGCGCCAGCAGCCTCAGGGGGGCGGGAACTGAAGCTTTCTTT. Amino acids: CASSLRGAGTEAFF.

This rearrangement joins TRBV7-2 to TRBJ2-7, with 7 bases lining up with TRBD1. The CDR3 extends over 15 amino acids. J gave up 2 bases and V 5 bases, and 9 bases lay outside the gene matches. Germline CDR1 and CDR2: SGHTA and FQGNSA. CDR3 nucleotides: TGTGCCAGCAGCCGGACAGGTCCGGGAACCTACGAGCAGTACTTC. Protein: CASSRTGPGTYEQYF.

The J gene is TRBJ1-2, the V gene TRBV12-3 or TRBV12-4; D uncertain. V gave up 1 base and J gave up 2 bases, with 5 bases separating them. The CDR3 spans 13 residues. The CDR3: CASSLGRNYGYTF. The CDR3 nucleotides are TGTGCCAGCAGTTTAGGCAGAAACTATGGCTACACCTTC.

V gene TRBV14 combines with J gene TRBJ2-2, with a tentative D call TRBD2 (5 bases). The V and J ends lost 5 bases and 7 bases respectively, with 11 bases between them. The CDR3 has 13 residues. Germline CDR1 is SGHDN and CDR2 is FVKESK. The CDR3 bases are TGTGCCAGCAGCTCTTCGCGGGTCGGGGAGCTGTTTTTT. Translated, it gives CASSSSRVGELFF.

The chain is built from TRBV28 and TRBJ1-1, with TRBD1 as a possible D gene (5 bases). The germline CDR1 and CDR2 sequences are MDHEN and SYDVKM. Trimming shortened V by 5 bases and J by 5 bases, and 9 bases separated the two germline ends. The CDR3 has 12 residues. CDR3 region: CASSERQTEAFF. CDR3 sequence (DNA): TGTGCCAGCAGTGAGAGACAGACTGAAGCTTTCTTT.

The chain has TRBV9 and TRBJ2-3; 10 positions match TRBD2. The CDR3 contains 15 residues. Germline V CDR1 and CDR2: SGDLS, YYNGEE. Trimming took 0 bases from V and 4 from J; bases not matched to a gene: 2. The CDR3 spells CASSVVAGGADTQYF. CDR3 nucleotide sequence: TGTGCCAGCAGCGTAGTAGCGGGGGGCGCAGATACGCAGTATTTT.

V is TRBV19 and J is TRBJ2-5; 7 nucleotides match TRBD1. Unmatched junction bases numbered 9, after V lost 1 base and J lost 7 bases. Germline assignment: CDR1 LNHDA and CDR2 SQIVND (reference sequence). The CDR3 covers 15 residues. Written as DNA, the CDR3 is TGTGCCAGTAGTATAGCTAGGGGGCCTCTCGGGACCCAGTACTTC. Translated: CASSIARGPLGTQYF. The whole variable domain, remainder taken from reference TRBV19 and TRBJ2-5, is DGGITQSPKYLFRKEGQNVTLSCEQNLNHDAMYWYRQDPGQGLRLIYYSQIVNDFQKGDIAEGYSVSREKKESFPLTVTSAQKNPTAFYLCASSIARGPLGTQYFGPGTRLLVL.